This is a list of T cell receptor beta chains from one sample in a study of cytomegalovirus exposure and HLA in healthy donors. Repertoires were generated with immunoSEQ multiplex PCR, while TCRdb's copy carries only in-frame clones and drops some. The sample shows approximately 190,000 clones, about 80% of them seen only once. Sample: PBMCs. Source of these receptors: a man younger than 35 in good health and CMV-seropositive. Both conserved end residues are part of each CDR3. Fields, in order: CDR3 protein, J gene, V gene.

CASSLSVQGNYGYTF | TRBJ1-2 | TRBV27
CASSVGGPEQFF | TRBJ2-1 | TRBV9
CASRGGQGANTEAFF | TRBJ1-1 | TRBV2
CASSPLEAGGPHEQYF | TRBJ2-7 | TRBV27
CASSVNGRTYNEQFF | TRBJ2-1 | TRBV6-4
CASSGGTASYEQYF | TRBJ2-7 | TRBV5-1
CASSTTPGLNYNEQFF | TRBJ2-1 | TRBV9
CASSVNGLAIYEQYF | TRBJ2-7 | TRBV9
CASKGQANYGYTF | TRBJ1-2 | TRBV6-1
CASSPGPGVPKNIQYF | TRBJ2-4 | TRBV28
CATQRGNTIYF | TRBJ1-3 | TRBV15
CASSVVVVGTDTQYF | TRBJ2-3 | TRBV2
CASRPGNYGYTF | TRBJ1-2 | TRBV19
CAGGYNEQFF | TRBJ2-1 | TRBV30
CASRGQGRYEQYF | TRBJ2-7 | TRBV5-4
CASGRPEGYGYTF | TRBJ1-2 | TRBV19
CASSSYGTGGSGSYEQYF | TRBJ2-7 | TRBV27
CASSARSGNTIYF | TRBJ1-3 | TRBV9
CASSIEAGTSYEQYF | TRBJ2-7 | TRBV19
CASSVSTGFSGNTIYF | TRBJ1-3 | TRBV5-1
CASSYSGGNQPQHF | TRBJ1-5 | TRBV6-6
CASSVGASGRAGLDEQFF | TRBJ2-1 | TRBV9
CASSYRGQGGYTEAFF | TRBJ1-1 | TRBV6-5
CASSPGQGAVDTEAFF | TRBJ1-1 | TRBV5-6
CASSLERGTSGYF | TRBJ2-7 | TRBV11-2
CASSPIAGYSNEQFF | TRBJ2-1 | TRBV9
CASTNLAGGPSEQFF | TRBJ2-1 | TRBV19
CASSLRRQYGYTF | TRBJ1-2 | TRBV19
CASSLGLHYEQYF | TRBJ2-7 | TRBV27
CATSREPPGSYGYTF | TRBJ1-2 | TRBV15
CASRGTGIYEQYF | TRBJ2-7 | TRBV6-5
CASSPSSGSLNEQYF | TRBJ2-7 | TRBV4-3
CASSPAGRVYEQYF | TRBJ2-7 | TRBV27
CASSNRETDTQYF | TRBJ2-3 | TRBV6-1
CASNTRFSYEQYF | TRBJ2-7 | TRBV6-5
CASSRGLAGEADTQYF | TRBJ2-3 | TRBV11-2
CASSHGRGSYEQYF | TRBJ2-7 | TRBV13
CASSLVVSGGYEQYF | TRBJ2-7 | TRBV7-8
CASSPDTPYGYTF | TRBJ1-2 | TRBV5-1
CATSREIGTGRSGANVLTF | TRBJ2-6 | TRBV15
CSVVEEDSFF | TRBJ1-2 | TRBV29-1
CASSYGSGGGVDTQYF | TRBJ2-3 | TRBV6-6
CAWSEAGSSYNEQFF | TRBJ2-1 | TRBV30
CASSKLVGGNQPQHF | TRBJ1-5 | TRBV9
CASSFNYEQYF | TRBJ2-7 | TRBV5-8
CASTDTFSGNTIYF | TRBJ1-3 | TRBV10-3